Shown below are 30 T cell receptor beta chains from a single sample sequenced in a study of regulatory T cells in long-lasting Graves disease. Sample time point: persistent/refractory GD, antithyroid drugs over 5 years with positive TRAb. From RNA extracted from PBMCs, the TCR library was made. For TCR beta, libraries came from iRepertoire HTBI primers and Arm-PCR of CDR3 regions. TCRdb re-called the multiplex PCR reads through MiXCR, storing one row per CDR3 protein. The sample consists of hundreds of thousands of distinct CDR3 sequences, about 22% of them appearing once. Here the sequenced sample was peripheral blood mononuclear cells (PBMCs), taken when the disease was refractory, from a patient treated with antithyroid drugs. Source of these receptors: a female donor with Graves disease.

This clonotype was detected a few times. The chain couples TRBV20-1 to TRBJ2-7, with 9 bases aligning to TRBD2. The V gene's germline CDR1 is DFQATT and CDR2 SNEGSKA (reference sequence). CDR3 size: 14 residues. The V and J ends lost 4 bases and 2 bases, in that order; junction bases with no gene match: 6. CDR3 region: CSAKTLAGPYEQYF. The CDR3 DNA reads TGCAGTGCTAAAACCCTAGCGGGGCCCTACGAGCAGTACTTC.

The V call is TRBV5-1, the J call TRBJ2-4, with D uncertain. This CDR3 has 16 amino acids. Germline CDR1 SGHRS, CDR2 YFSETQ. The V and J ends lost 4 bases and 1 base respectively, with 15 bases between them. The CDR3 spells CASSPTTTAAKNIQYF. CDR3 in DNA: TGCGCCAGCAGCCCCACAACCACCGCGGCCAAAAACATTCAGTACTTC. The entire variable domain, with the rest obtained from reference TRBV5-1 and TRBJ2-4, is as follows: KAGVTQTPRYLIKTRGQQVTLSCSPISGHRSVSWYQQTPGQGLQFLFEYFSETQRNKGNFPGRFSGRQFSNSRSEMNVSTLELGDSALYLCASSPTTTAAKNIQYFGAGTRLSVL.

This clonotype was counted at least ten times. V and J are TRBV7-9 and TRBJ2-7, with a possible D match to TRBD2 (7 bases). This CDR3 comprises 17 residues. Trimming stripped 4 bases from V and 0 bases from J, with 19 bases between. Germline values: CDR1 SEHNR, CDR2 FQNEAQ (reference sequence). The CDR3 sequence: CASSSRGGPQYSYEQYF. In DNA form, the CDR3 reads TGTGCCAGCAGCTCTAGGGGGGGACCCCAATACTCCTACGAGCAGTACTTC.

Written as DNA, the CDR3 is TGTGCCAGCAGTCTGCTTCCGCCGCTAGCGGGGGCAACCTACAATGAGCAGTTCTTC. As protein: CASSLLPPLAGATYNEQFF. The chain couples TRBV6-2 or TRBV6-3 to TRBJ2-1; TRBD2 agrees at 10 bases. The germline gives CDR1 MNHEY, CDR2 SVGEGT. V trimming: 5 bases; J trimming: 2 bases; junction bases outside the gene matches: 15. The CDR3 runs to 19 residues.

The chain couples TRBV6-2 or TRBV6-3 to TRBJ2-7, with 10 nucleotides matching TRBD1. V was clipped by 4 bases and J by 3 bases; unmatched bases: 6. Looked up from germline, CDR1 is MNHEY and CDR2 is SVGEGT. This CDR3 has 15 amino acids. The CDR3 here is CASSSFGQGGYEQYF. The DNA of the CDR3 is TGTGCCAGCAGTTCATTTGGACAGGGGGGCTACGAGCAGTACTTC.

The V and J genes are TRBV6-5 and TRBJ2-7; tentative D call: TRBD2 (5 bases). Germline assignment: CDR1 MNHEY and CDR2 SVGAGI. V lost 0 bases and J lost 6, with 12 bases in between. The CDR3 contains 14 residues. CDR3 bases: TGTGCCAGCAGTTACTCGACGGGATCGGGCGAGCAGTACTTC. This gives the protein CASSYSTGSGEQYF.

This clonotype showed up many times. The chain combines TRBV2 with TRBJ1-6; D is ambiguous. Germline V CDR1 and CDR2: SNHLY, FYNNEI. This CDR3 region has 14 residues. Trimming took off 4 bases at V and 3 bases at J, with 7 bases between the two ends. The CDR3 sequence: CASSVGNYNSPLHF. In nucleotides, the CDR3 is TGTGCCAGCAGTGTAGGCAACTATAATTCACCCCTCCACTTT.

Ten or more counts support this clonotype. The chain joins TRBV2 to TRBJ1-1; a possible D gene is TRBD1 (6 bases). The CDR3 contains 14 residues. Germline lookup yields CDR1 SNHLY and CDR2 FYNNEI. V lost 6 bases to trimming and J lost 0 bases, with 11 bases between them. The DNA for the CDR3 is TGTGCCAGCAGACCGGGACACATGAACACTGAAGCTTTCTTT. It encodes CASRPGHMNTEAFF.

This clonotype was detected a few times. This rearrangement joins TRBV20-1 to TRBJ2-4, with 9 bases lining up with TRBD1. Germline V gives CDR1 DFQATT, CDR2 SNEGSKA (reference sequence). The J segment lost 5 bases and the V segment lost 6 bases, leaving 11 bases of the junction unmatched. There are 15 residues in the CDR3. As DNA, the CDR3 is TGCAGTGCCCTGCCGGGGACAGGGAAGGAAAACATTCAGTACTTC. Its protein is CSALPGTGKENIQYF.

This clonotype appeared many times. The chain combines TRBV11-2 with TRBJ1-2; D is unclear. Trimming left V 5 bases short and J 1 base short, with 11 bases between. Germline values: CDR1 SGHAT, CDR2 FQNNGV. The CDR3 runs to 14 residues. In nucleotides, the CDR3 is TGTGCCAGCAGCCCAGGAGTGATTAACTATGGCTACACCTTC. Protein sequence: CASSPGVINYGYTF.

The chain has TRBV5-1 and TRBJ1-5, with 9 bases matching TRBD1. With 0 bases clipped from V and 6 bases from J, the junction kept 7 bases outside the gene matches. The CDR3 extends over 16 amino acids. Germline-derived CDR1 and CDR2 are SGHRS and YFSETQ. This chain's CDR3 is CASSLAGQGMGQPQHF. The CDR3 DNA reads TGCGCCAGCAGCTTGGCGGGACAGGGAATGGGTCAGCCCCAGCATTTT.

This chain joins TRBV28 and TRBJ2-7; D call uncertain. The V and J ends lost 6 bases and 4 bases respectively, with 13 bases between them. The CDR3 runs to 13 residues. From germline, CDR1 is MDHEN and CDR2 SYDVKM. CDR3 DNA sequence: TGTGCCAGCAGGGTCCCCTTGGGGTACGAGCAGTACTTC. Protein: CASRVPLGYEQYF.

About this clonotype: A far larger clone is one nucleotide away, so this likely arose from a read error. This chain links TRBV6-2 or TRBV6-3 with TRBJ1-1; 8 bases are a match to TRBD1. This CDR3 is built from 16 residues. The germline gives CDR1 MNHEY, CDR2 SVGEGT. Here the CDR3 DNA reads TGTGCCAGCAGCCCTTCCCAGGGGGCTTTGGACACTGAAACTTTCTTT. The encoded protein is CASSPSQGALDTETFF.

This chain uses TRBV7-2 with TRBJ1-3, with D unclear. V was trimmed by 8 bases and J by 0 bases, leaving 17 bases between them. Germline V gives CDR1 SGHTA, CDR2 FQGNSA. The CDR3 is 16 amino acids. CDR3 sequence reads: CASSKPGFSSGNTIYF. The CDR3, as DNA: TGTGCCAGCTCCAAGCCCGGGTTTAGCTCTGGAAACACCATATATTTT. The complete variable domain, with remaining parts taken from reference TRBV7-2 and TRBJ1-3, reads GAGVSQSPSNKVTEKGKDVELRCDPISGHTALYWYRQSLGQGLEFLIYFQGNSAPDKSGLPSDRFSAERTGGSVSTLTIQRTQQEDSAVYLCASSKPGFSSGNTIYFGEGSWLTVV.

The J gene is TRBJ1-1, the V gene TRBV20-1; D gene unclear. Germline values: CDR1 DFQATT, CDR2 SNEGSKA (reference sequence). The CDR3 consists of 11 residues. The V and J ends lost 6 bases and 6 bases respectively, with 11 bases between them. The CDR3 nucleotides are TGCAGTGCCTCCCTTCCCCCTGAAGCTTTCTTT. Protein product: CSASLPPEAFF.

V and J are TRBV20-1 and TRBJ2-7; 10 bases fit TRBD1. The germline V gene has CDR1 DFQATT and CDR2 SNEGSKA (reference sequence). The CDR3 extends over 14 amino acids. The ends lost 2 bases at V and 5 bases at J; junction bases unmatched: 6. As DNA, the CDR3 is TGCAGTGCTAGATTTCAGACAGGGGGCAACGAGCAGTACTTC. This sequence encodes CSARFQTGGNEQYF.

The chain joins TRBV9 to TRBJ2-2, with TRBD2 identical over 7 bases. Germline V gene lookup returns CDR1 SGDLS and CDR2 YYNGEE. Trimming removed 0 bases from V and 0 bases from J; junction bases left unmatched: 2. This CDR3 has 16 amino acids. The CDR3 coding sequence is TGTGCCAGCAGCGTAGGGGGGGGAGCGAACACCGGGGAGCTGTTTTTT. This encodes CASSVGGGANTGELFF.

This clonotype has a count of ten or more. V usage is TRBV12-3 or TRBV12-4 and J usage is TRBJ2-5; no clear D. The V end was cut by 8 bases, the J end by 4 bases, with 11 bases between. The CDR3 sequence is 12 residues long. CDR3 in amino acids: CASGRTRETQYF. CDR3 sequence (DNA): TGTGCCAGCGGGCGGACGCGAGAGACCCAGTACTTC.

This clonotype has at least ten counts. This chain links TRBV29-1 with TRBJ1-2, with a tentative D call TRBD1 (6 bases). Trimming stripped 4 bases from V and 3 bases from J, with 12 bases between. Germline V gene data show CDR1 as SQVTM and CDR2 as ANQGSEA. The CDR3 sequence is 13 residues long. The CDR3 loop reads CSVVAGDDYGYTF. CDR3 sequence (DNA): TGCAGCGTTGTCGCAGGGGACGACTATGGCTACACCTTC.

This chain joins TRBV27 and TRBJ1-1, with a weak D call TRBD1 (6 bases). V shed 6 bases and J shed 2 bases, with 19 bases lying between them. Germline assignment: CDR1 MNHEY and CDR2 SMNVEV (reference sequence). CDR3 length: 16 amino acids. The CDR3 sequence: CASRPRGLSYNTEAFF. The CDR3 DNA follows: TGTGCCAGCAGACCCCGGGGGCTCTCCTATAACACTGAAGCTTTCTTT.

This clonotype occurred many times. The CDR3 reads CASSLGTSVYGYTF. The CDR3 DNA reads TGCGCCAGCAGCTTGGGAACAAGTGTCTATGGCTACACCTTC. This chain joins TRBV5-1 and TRBJ1-2; unclear D gene. CDR1 and CDR2 (germline): SGHRS, YFSETQ. V shed 0 bases and J shed 4 bases, with 10 bases lying between them. This CDR3 is 14 amino acids long.

This clonotype was seen only a few times. This sequence joins TRBV2 and TRBJ2-2; D remains ambiguous. The V gene's germline CDR1 is SNHLY and CDR2 FYNNEI. CDR3 length: 15 residues. Trimming took 7 bases from V and 0 from J, leaving 12 bases between them. CDR3 amino acids: CASNSRRTNTGELFF. The CDR3 DNA is TGTGCCAGCAATTCCCGGCGGACGAACACCGGGGAGCTGTTTTTT.

The chain combines TRBV28 with TRBJ2-1; TRBD2 agrees at 10 bases. The CDR3 contains 15 residues. Unmatched junction bases numbered 3, after V lost 3 bases and J lost 4 bases. Germline CDR1 and CDR2: MDHEN and SYDVKM. CDR3 nucleotides: TGTGCCAGCAGTTTGAGCGGGGGGGTTTACAATGAGCAGTTCTTC. As protein: CASSLSGGVYNEQFF.

A few counts support this clonotype. The rearrangement links TRBV12-3 or TRBV12-4 to TRBJ2-3, with D unclear. Trimming shortened V by 5 bases and J by 0 bases, and 9 bases separated the two germline ends. This CDR3 has 14 amino acids. The DNA of the CDR3 is TGTGCCAGCAGTCCTGGTTGGAGCACAGATACGCAGTATTTT. It yields the protein CASSPGWSTDTQYF.

The gene calls are TRBV24-1 and TRBJ1-2; D unclear. Germline assignment: CDR1 KGHDR and CDR2 SFDVKD. The CDR3 loop spans 13 amino acids. Deletions cut 6 bases from V and 6 bases from J, with 13 bases between. Here the CDR3 reads CATSKIGEDGYTF. The CDR3 DNA sequence: TGTGCCACCAGTAAGATCGGGGAGGATGGCTACACCTTC.

This clonotype was detected ten times or more. The chain carries TRBV11-2 and TRBJ2-5; 7 nucleotides line up with TRBD1. Trimming cost V 5 bases and J 3 bases; bases outside gene matches: 6. Germline V gene data show CDR1 as SGHAT and CDR2 as FQNNGV. The CDR3 length is 14 residues. The CDR3 region is CASSAITGEETQYF. CDR3 nucleotides: TGTGCCAGCAGCGCTATAACAGGGGAAGAGACCCAGTACTTC. Using reference TRBV11-2 and TRBJ2-5 for the parts outside the CDR3, the full variable domain is EAGVAQSPRYKIIEKRQSVAFWCNPISGHATLYWYQQILGQGPKLLIQFQNNGVVDDSQLPKDRFSAERLKGVDSTLKIQPAKLEDSAVYLCASSAITGEETQYFGPGTRLLVL.

This clonotype has a count of ten or more. The V call is TRBV28, the J call TRBJ2-7; TRBD2 matches 7 bases. This CDR3 comprises 14 residues. Per germline, CDR1 MDHEN and CDR2 SYDVKM. The ends lost 8 bases at V and 0 bases at J; junction bases unmatched: 7. The CDR3 sequence: CASRWGGSSYEQYF. DNA for the CDR3: TGTGCCAGCCGCTGGGGGGGAAGCTCCTACGAGCAGTACTTC.

This clonotype has a count of ten or more. This chain joins TRBV12-3 or TRBV12-4 and TRBJ1-6, with D possibly matching TRBD1 (5 bases). CDR3 size: 14 residues. The V end was cut by 3 bases, the J end by 7 bases, with 10 bases between. CDR3 in amino acids: CASSLKGWNSPLHF. CDR3 DNA: TGTGCCAGCAGTTTGAAGGGGTGGAATTCACCCCTCCACTTT.

The gene calls are TRBV9 and TRBJ2-7, with 10 bases fitting TRBD2. The CDR3 extends over 13 amino acids. Germline trimming cut 5 bases from V and 4 bases from J; bases unmatched to any gene: 3. Per the germline V gene, CDR1 is SGDLS and CDR2 is YYNGEE. CDR3 coding DNA: TGTGCCAGCAGTGGGACTAGCGAATACGAGCAGTACTTC. Encoded protein: CASSGTSEYEQYF.

At least ten counts were recorded for this clonotype. This chain joins TRBV29-1 and TRBJ2-5, with D possibly TRBD2 on 5 matching bases. The CDR3 consists of 14 residues. Germline assignment: CDR1 SQVTM and CDR2 ANQGSEA. With 4 bases removed from V and 2 bases from J, the gap between germline ends came to 14 bases. The DNA of the CDR3 is TGCAGCGTTGTGGGTCCGGGGTTACAAGAGACCCAGTACTTC. Residues: CSVVGPGLQETQYF.